The 16 T cell receptor beta chains reported below all come from one sample, sequenced in a study of blood T cells in healthy people across ages. The second PCR ran about 6 to 12 cycles with a sample-barcoded 5' primer and J-beta primers. TCRdb re-analysed the 5' RACE reads in MiXCR, keeping a single row per CDR3 protein. Of roughly 800,000 distinct CDR3 sequences detected, roughly 50% appear once; the ten largest clones hold about 20%. Sequencing was carried out using blood. The source is a man between 25 and 39 years old in good health.

This clonotype was counted between two and nine times. The genes are TRBV10-3 and TRBJ2-1; no clear D. The CDR3 is 15 amino acids. Germline-derived CDR1 and CDR2 are ENHRY and SYGVKD. V was shortened by 0 bases and J by 7 bases, with 13 bases between the two germline ends. For the CDR3, the DNA is TGTGCCATCAGTGAGTCTTTTGCCGGTAGGAATGAGCAGTTCTTC. Protein product: CAISESFAGRNEQFF.

The rearrangement joins TRBV5-4 to TRBJ1-2; 9 nucleotides align to TRBD1. CDR3 size: 15 residues. Looked up from germline, CDR1 is SGHNT and CDR2 is YYREEE (reference sequence). The trim removed 6 bases at V and 2 bases at J, leaving 8 bases unmatched. The CDR3 DNA sequence: TGTGCCAGCAAAAACAGACAGGGGGGCAACTATGGCTACACCTTC. Protein: CASKNRQGGNYGYTF.

This chain connects TRBV20-1 to TRBJ2-1, with TRBD2 matching over 8 bases. V shed 5 bases and J 12 bases; nucleotides not matched to a gene: 24. This CDR3 has 17 amino acids. Germline V lookup: CDR1 DFQATT, CDR2 SNEGSKA (reference sequence). The CDR3 DNA sequence: TGCAGTGCTGACCCCATGGGGAGACAGCGGGGGACCCGCGGGCAGTTCTTC. This encodes CSADPMGRQRGTRGQFF.

This clonotype was detected a few times. The V gene is TRBV27, the J gene TRBJ2-1; D unresolved. Germline V lookup: CDR1 MNHEY, CDR2 SMNVEV (reference sequence). Trimming shortened V by 6 bases and J by 4 bases, and 10 bases separated the two germline ends. The CDR3 is 13 amino acids. The DNA of the CDR3 is TGTGCCAGCAGCTTAAGCCCTTACAATGAGCAGTTCTTC. It specifies CASSLSPYNEQFF.

This rearrangement joins TRBV20-1 to TRBJ2-1; TRBD2 aligns across 9 bases. Trimming took 6 bases from V and 9 from J; bases not matched to a gene: 21. Germline CDR1 reads DFQATT; CDR2 reads SNEGSKA (reference sequence). The CDR3 consists of 17 residues. The CDR3 DNA sequence: TGCAGTGCCACGCATCAATTGAGCGGGAGGTTGGCAAGTGAGCAGTTCTTC. Its translation: CSATHQLSGRLASEQFF.

The V call is TRBV6-5, the J call TRBJ2-4; tentative D call: TRBD1 (7 bases). The DNA end is more similar to TRBJ2-7, so the J call may be wrong. The CDR3 totals 15 residues. The V gene's germline CDR1 is MNHEY and CDR2 SVGAGI. The DNA for the CDR3 is TGTGCCAGCACCCAATACAGGGGAGGTAGGTCCGAGCAGTACTTC. Encoded protein: CASTQYRGGRSEQYF.

This clonotype has more than one count but fewer than ten. V and J are TRBV20-1 and TRBJ2-3, with no clear D. The V gene's germline CDR1 is DFQATT and CDR2 SNEGSKA (reference sequence). Trimming removed 3 bases at V and 2 bases at J, with 6 bases between. This CDR3 is 12 amino acids long. In DNA form, the CDR3 reads TGCAGTGCTAGTGAATACACAGATACGCAGTATTTT. This encodes CSASEYTDTQYF.

This chain connects TRBV13 to TRBJ1-2; maybe TRBD1 (6 bases). The CDR3 extends over 14 amino acids. V was pared by 4 bases and J by 4 bases, with 13 bases between. Germline V gene sequence: CDR1 PRHDT, CDR2 FYEKMQ (reference sequence). In nucleotides, the CDR3 is TGTGCCAGCAGCTCGAGACAGGATTCCTATGGCTACACCTTC. This codes for CASSSRQDSYGYTF. Using reference TRBV13 and TRBJ1-2 for the parts outside the CDR3, the full variable domain is AAGVIQSPRHLIKEKRETATLKCYPIPRHDTVYWYQQGPGQDPQFLISFYEKMQSDKGSIPDRFSAQQFSDYHSELNMSSLELGDSALYFCASSSRQDSYGYTFGSGTRLTVV.

This chain joins TRBV24-1 and TRBJ2-3; 12 bases line up with TRBD2. Germline V gene data show CDR1 as KGHDR and CDR2 as SFDVKD. Trimming cost V 4 bases and J 3 bases; bases outside gene matches: 4. The CDR3 contains 16 residues. CDR3 amino acids: CATSESGLAGTDTQYF. In DNA form, the CDR3 reads TGTGCCACCAGTGAGTCTGGACTAGCGGGAACAGATACGCAGTATTTT.

The table lists this clonotype with a few counts. The chain carries TRBV3-1 and TRBJ2-3; 7 nucleotides line up with TRBD1. The CDR3 has 15 amino acids. Germline CDR1 LGHDT, CDR2 YNNKEL (reference sequence). V lost 8 bases to trimming and J lost 1 base; unmatched junction nucleotides: 9. The CDR3 nucleotides are TGTGCCAGCCGCGACCCCGGACAGGGCACAGATACGCAGTATTTT. It codes for CASRDPGQGTDTQYF.

The V and J genes are TRBV6-2 or TRBV6-3 and TRBJ2-5; D remains unclear. Trimming pared 8 bases from V and 2 bases from J, leaving 24 bases between. The CDR3 length is 17 residues. Germline CDR1 is MNHEY and CDR2 is SVGEGT. The CDR3 is CASPPHGGQANQETQYF. The CDR3, as DNA: TGTGCCAGCCCACCTCACGGTGGGCAGGCGAATCAAGAGACCCAGTACTTC.

This clonotype was counted many times. The V gene is TRBV15, the J gene TRBJ2-1; 10 nucleotides align to TRBD2. In germline, CDR1 is LNHNV, CDR2 YYDKDF (reference sequence). The V gene end was trimmed by 2 bases and the J gene end by 7 bases; junction bases not matched to a gene: 5. The CDR3 loop spans 15 amino acids. In DNA, the CDR3 is TGTGCCACCAGCAGACGCTCTAGCGGGAGAAATGAGCAGTTCTTC. As protein: CATSRRSSGRNEQFF.

This sequence joins TRBV12-3 or TRBV12-4 and TRBJ1-2; possible D gene TRBD1, 5 bases. The CDR3 is 13 residues long. Trimming removed 3 bases from V and 8 bases from J, with 13 bases in between. CDR3 in amino acids: CASSFKGPEGYTF. CDR3 nucleotide sequence: TGTGCCAGCAGTTTCAAGGGACCAGAGGGCTACACCTTC.

This chain connects TRBV29-1 to TRBJ2-4; 8 positions agree with TRBD2. The DNA end is more similar to TRBJ2-5, so the J call may be wrong. The CDR3 consists of 15 residues. Germline V gene data show CDR1 as SQVTM and CDR2 as ANQGSEA. CDR3 sequence (DNA): TGCAGCGTGCAGGATGGCGGGAGGAGTGAAGAGACCCAGTACTTC. Translation gives CSVQDGGRSEETQYF.

This chain uses TRBV28 with TRBJ2-1; TRBD2 aligns across 7 bases. The germline CDR1 and CDR2 sequences are MDHEN and SYDVKM. This CDR3 is 16 amino acids long. The V segment lost 4 bases and the J segment 6 bases; nucleotides outside the gene matches: 12. CDR3 region: CASSSFLGEGLNEQFF. In nucleotides, the CDR3 is TGTGCCAGCAGTTCCTTTTTGGGGGAGGGCCTCAATGAGCAGTTCTTC.

The rearrangement joins TRBV20-1 to TRBJ2-1; D perhaps matches TRBD2 (5 bases). The CDR3 runs 14 residues. Trimming cost V 5 bases and J 4 bases, with 15 bases left between them. The germline gives CDR1 DFQATT, CDR2 SNEGSKA (reference sequence). CDR3 DNA: TGCAGTGCTTTCATGGCGGGTCCTTACAATGAGCAGTTCTTC. Translated: CSAFMAGPYNEQFF.